Presented here are 19 T cell receptor beta chains from one specimen sequenced in a study of cytomegalovirus exposure and HLA in healthy donors. Use of 60 Vbeta and 13 Jbeta primers characterized the PCR. The method was immunoSEQ multiplex PCR; TCRdb's version includes in-frame clones alone and lacks a portion of them. The sample consists of 180,000 or so clones, just over 75% of them appearing once. Input material: PBMCs. The source is a young man in good health and CMV-seronegative.

The chain links TRBV11-3 to TRBJ2-7, with 7 positions matching TRBD2. The CDR3 is made up of 17 amino acids. The germline V gene encodes CDR1 SGHNT and CDR2 YENEEA. V dropped 0 bases and J dropped 2; count of bases not matched to a gene: 10. The DNA for the CDR3 is TGTGCCAGCAGCTTAGATCTAGTCGGGAGGACTGCCTACGAGCAGTACTTC. It is translated as CASSLDLVGRTAYEQYF. The whole variable domain, filled in from reference TRBV11-3 and TRBJ2-7, reads EAGVVQSPRYKIIEKKQPVAFWCNPISGHNTLYWYLQNLGQGPELLIRYENEEAVDDSQLPKDRFSAERLKGVDSTLKIQPAELGDSAVYLCASSLDLVGRTAYEQYFGPGTRLTVT.

A note on this clone: One end of the junction does not line up with germline, which may come from a read error. This rearrangement joins TRBV7-9 to TRBJ2-1; D possibly corresponds to TRBD2 (5 bases). The CDR3 covers 12 residues. The germline V gene has CDR1 SEHNR and CDR2 FQNEAQ (reference sequence). The CDR3 coding sequence is TGTGCCAGCAGCTTAGGGGAGAATGGGCAGTTCTTC. Protein: CASSLGENGQFF.

The chain couples TRBV7-6 to TRBJ1-1, with TRBD1 matching over 8 bases. The germline CDR1 and CDR2 sequences are SGHVS and FNYEAQ. The CDR3 covers 16 residues. J lost 1 base, V lost 5 bases, and 9 bases had no gene match. The CDR3 sequence: CASSPGQGRGNTEAFF. The CDR3 coding sequence is TGTGCCAGCAGCCCCGGACAGGGACGAGGGAACACTGAAGCTTTCTTT.

J is TRBJ2-4 and V is TRBV4-3; no firm D call. Germline-derived CDR1 and CDR2 are LGHNA and YSLEER. The CDR3 consists of 15 residues. The V end was cut by 1 base, the J end by 0 bases, with 7 bases between. The CDR3 loop reads CASSQARVAKNIQYF. The CDR3 region has the DNA TGCGCCAGCAGCCAAGCACGAGTAGCCAAAAACATTCAGTACTTC.

The chain carries TRBV7-2 and TRBJ2-5; TRBD1 matches 7 bases. CDR3 size: 14 residues. V dropped 1 base and J dropped 5; count of bases not matched to a gene: 4. Germline V gene sequence: CDR1 SGHTA, CDR2 FQGNSA. CDR3 nucleotides: TGTGCCAGCAGCTTAGGCAGGGGGATGGAGACCCAGTACTTC. This translates into CASSLGRGMETQYF.

The V call is TRBV7-2, the J call TRBJ2-7, with a possible D match to TRBD1 (5 bases). Per germline, CDR1 SGHTA and CDR2 FQGNSA. Trimming stripped 1 base from V and 3 bases from J, with 10 bases between. CDR3 length: 14 amino acids. Here the CDR3 DNA reads TGTGCCAGCAGCTTAGAGGCAGGGAACTACGAGCAGTACTTC. As protein: CASSLEAGNYEQYF.

The chain employs TRBV11-3 and TRBJ1-1; TRBD1 matches at 8 bases. V shed 5 bases, J shed 0 bases, and the junction held 11 bases outside the gene matches. There are 17 residues in the CDR3. The germline gives CDR1 SGHNT, CDR2 YENEEA. The CDR3 spells CASSPGTGNPVNTEAFF. The CDR3 nucleotides are TGTGCCAGCAGCCCCGGGACAGGCAACCCTGTGAACACTGAAGCTTTCTTT.

This chain joins TRBV11-3 and TRBJ1-1; D is unclear. Per germline, CDR1 SGHNT and CDR2 YENEEA. CDR3 length: 15 amino acids. The V and J ends lost 3 bases and 1 base respectively, with 12 bases between them. The CDR3 spells CASSLVREPNTEAFF. The CDR3 nucleotides are TGTGCCAGCAGCTTGGTGAGGGAACCGAACACTGAAGCTTTCTTT. The whole variable domain, filled in from reference TRBV11-3 and TRBJ1-1, reads EAGVVQSPRYKIIEKKQPVAFWCNPISGHNTLYWYLQNLGQGPELLIRYENEEAVDDSQLPKDRFSAERLKGVDSTLKIQPAELGDSAVYLCASSLVREPNTEAFFGQGTRLTVV.

V and J are TRBV7-2 and TRBJ2-5; 9 bases are shared with TRBD2. Looked up from germline, CDR1 is SGHTA and CDR2 is FQGNSA. This CDR3 has 17 amino acids. J gave up 7 bases and V 2 bases, and 14 bases lay outside the gene matches. The chain's CDR3 is CASSLSGGAGGVGTQYF. The CDR3 DNA follows: TGTGCCAGCAGCTTATCTGGGGGGGCGGGAGGGGTTGGGACCCAGTACTTC.

This chain links TRBV5-4 with TRBJ2-7; D might be TRBD2 (6 bases). CDR3 length: 16 amino acids. Germline V gene data show CDR1 as SGHNT and CDR2 as YYREEE (reference sequence). The V and J ends lost 3 bases and 0 bases respectively, with 16 bases between them. The CDR3 reads CASSSKTGGSSYEQYF. The CDR3 DNA reads TGTGCCAGCAGCTCAAAGACCGGGGGTAGCTCCTACGAGCAGTACTTC.

The chain couples TRBV28 to TRBJ2-7; 11 positions match TRBD2. Germline-derived CDR1 and CDR2 are MDHEN and SYDVKM. This CDR3 comprises 17 residues. V gave up 3 bases and J gave up 0 bases; unmatched junction bases: 7. CDR3: CASSFERLAGNSYEQYF. As DNA, the CDR3 is TGTGCCAGCAGTTTTGAGAGACTAGCGGGAAACTCCTACGAGCAGTACTTC. Full variable domain (rest looked up from reference TRBV28 and TRBJ2-7): DVKVTQSSRYLVKRTGEKVFLECVQDMDHENMFWYRQDPGLGLRLIYFSYDVKMKEKGDIPEGYSVSREKKERFSLILESASTNQTSMYLCASSFERLAGNSYEQYFGPGTRLTVT.

The chain combines TRBV10-3 with TRBJ2-3; 8 nucleotides match TRBD2. This CDR3 has 16 amino acids. After removal of 6 bases from V and 2 bases from J, the junction contained 10 bases not matched to a gene. CDR1 is ENHRY and CDR2 is SYGVKD in the germline V gene. The CDR3 region has the DNA TGTGCCATCAGCCGGGGCGTAGCGGGGAACACAGATACGCAGTATTTT. Translation: CAISRGVAGNTDTQYF.

This clone was picked up one time. This rearrangement joins TRBV2 to TRBJ1-4, with D tentatively TRBD1 (6 bases). CDR3 length: 15 residues. Trimming stripped 6 bases from V and 5 bases from J, with 16 bases between. The germline V gene has CDR1 SNHLY and CDR2 FYNNEI. CDR3 nucleotide sequence: TGTGCCAGCAGCGCGACTGAAACAGGGAATGAAAAACTGTTTTTT. Its protein is CASSATETGNEKLFF. Looking up the rest from reference TRBV2 and TRBJ1-4 gives the full variable domain: EPEVTQTPSHQVTQMGQEVILRCVPISNHLYFYWYRQILGQKVEFLVSFYNNEISEKSEIFDDQFSVERPDGSNFTLKIRSTKLEDSAMYFCASSATETGNEKLFFGSGTQLSVL.

This clone was detected only once. The V gene is TRBV29-1, the J gene TRBJ2-5, with TRBD1 identical over 7 bases. The CDR3 is made up of 14 amino acids. From germline, CDR1 is SQVTM and CDR2 ANQGSEA. J lost 7 bases, V lost 5 bases, and 13 bases had no gene match. This chain's CDR3 is CSVPEGTEKGTQYF. In DNA, the CDR3 is TGCAGCGTTCCAGAGGGGACAGAGAAAGGGACCCAGTACTTC. The full variable domain, with the rest looked up from reference TRBV29-1 and TRBJ2-5, is SAVISQKPSRDICQRGTSLTIQCQVDSQVTMMFWYRQQPGQSLTLIATANQGSEATYESGFVIDKFPISRPNLTFSTLTVSNMSPEDSSIYLCSVPEGTEKGTQYFGPGTRLLVL.

This clone has only a few counts. The rearrangement joins TRBV7-2 to TRBJ1-1, with 8 nucleotides matching TRBD1. V lost 5 bases to trimming and J lost 4 bases; unmatched junction nucleotides: 9. The length of the CDR3 is 15 residues. Germline V gene lookup returns CDR1 SGHTA and CDR2 FQGNSA. This chain's CDR3 is CASSPRTGLSTEAFF. CDR3 DNA: TGTGCCAGCAGCCCGCGGACAGGGTTGAGCACTGAAGCTTTCTTT.

The rearrangement joins TRBV29-1 to TRBJ2-7, with 8 bases matching TRBD1. This CDR3 region has 13 residues. J gave up 9 bases and V 4 bases, and 11 bases lay outside the gene matches. Per germline, CDR1 SQVTM and CDR2 ANQGSEA. The CDR3 spells CSVATGATGRQYF. The DNA for the CDR3 is TGCAGCGTTGCGACAGGGGCTACGGGGAGGCAGTACTTC.

V and J are TRBV30 and TRBJ1-2, with 7 nucleotides matching TRBD1. With 2 bases clipped from V and 8 bases from J, the junction kept 5 bases outside the gene matches. The CDR3 is 12 residues long. Germline CDR1 and CDR2: GTSNPN and SVGIG (reference sequence). CDR3 nucleotide sequence: TGTGCCTGGAGTATTACAGGGGAGGGCTACACCTTC. Protein product: CAWSITGEGYTF.

The chain links TRBV6-5 to TRBJ1-2; D is unclear. CDR3 length: 13 residues. Germline CDR1 reads MNHEY; CDR2 reads SVGAGI. Between the trimmed V and J ends, which lost 5 bases and 5 bases, there was a span of 12 bases. The CDR3 here is CASSPDGIYGYTF. The CDR3, as DNA: TGTGCCAGCAGTCCTGACGGGATTTATGGCTACACCTTC.

The genes are TRBV29-1 and TRBJ1-1; TRBD1 agrees at 8 bases. Losses at the gene ends were 1 base for V and 2 bases for J; bases not matched to a gene: 6. From germline, CDR1 is SQVTM and CDR2 ANQGSEA. This CDR3 has 15 residues. CDR3 DNA sequence: TGCAGCGTTGAAGGATACAGGGGGATTAACACTGAAGCTTTCTTT. Amino acids: CSVEGYRGINTEAFF.